The 8 T cell receptor beta chains presented below share a single source sample, sequenced in a study of PD-L1 blockade in urothelial cancer. Clones were read by immunoSEQ multiplex PCR, and TCRdb kept only the in-frame ones, dropping some. Altogether tens of thousands of clones are present, about four fifths being singletons, with the ten largest covering approximately 16%. The specimen comprised PBMCs, sampled around atezolizumab (anti-PD-L1) treatment. The receptor source for this set is a man between 60 and 75 years old with urothelial cancer.

The chain joins TRBV28 to TRBJ1-1; 8 bases map to TRBD1. This CDR3 contains 16 residues. CDR1 and CDR2 (germline): MDHEN, SYDVKM. V lost 3 bases to trimming and J lost 1 base; unmatched junction nucleotides: 7. CDR3 loop: CASSLGGGTGNTEAFF. The CDR3 region has the DNA TGTGCCAGCAGTTTGGGGGGAGGGACAGGGAACACTGAAGCTTTCTTT.

Details on this clone: Since no conserved phenylalanine or tryptophan closes the CDR3, a read error is the likely cause. The DNA is omitted, as the CDR3 cannot be located on it reliably, and the CDR3 follows TCRdb's listing. The chain uses TRBV2 and TRBJ2-7; the D segment call TRBD1 is taken from the table without a DNA check. Germline assignment: CDR1 SNHLY and CDR2 FYNNEI. The CDR3 adds up to 11 amino acids, both ends counted. The CDR3 loop reads CASSEAWTGYI.

The chain has TRBV18 and TRBJ2-5; D gene uncertain. The CDR3 covers 12 residues. Germline V CDR1 and CDR2: KGHSH, LQKENI. With 3 bases removed from V and 0 bases from J, the gap between germline ends came to 2 bases. CDR3 DNA: TGTGCCAGCTCACCCGACCAAGAGACCCAGTACTTC. This codes for CASSPDQETQYF.

Many counts were recorded for this clone. The chain uses TRBV29-1 and TRBJ2-2; D gene uncertain. The CDR3 contains 12 residues. Germline V gene lookup returns CDR1 SQVTM and CDR2 ANQGSEA. Trimming took off 7 bases at V and 5 bases at J, with 11 bases between the two ends. The CDR3 spells CSGLRDTGELFF. The DNA for the CDR3 is TGCAGCGGCCTAAGAGATACCGGGGAGCTGTTTTTT.

The chain links TRBV11-2 to TRBJ2-3; 13 bases agree with TRBD2. The junction had 5 bases not matched to a gene; V was cut back by 5 bases and J by 3 bases. The germline gives CDR1 SGHAT, CDR2 FQNNGV. There are 16 residues in the CDR3. CDR3 DNA sequence: TGTGCCAGCAGCGTGGGACTAGCGGGAATGACAGATACGCAGTATTTT. Its translation: CASSVGLAGMTDTQYF.

The chain uses TRBV7-9 and TRBJ2-7, with D possibly matching TRBD2 (5 bases). CDR1 SEHNR and CDR2 FQNEAQ come from the germline V gene (reference sequence). There are 16 residues in the CDR3. V lost 4 bases, J lost 3 bases, and 19 bases lay in between. This CDR3 reads CASSSREPETSYEQYF. The DNA of the CDR3 is TGTGCCAGCAGCTCCCGGGAACCCGAGACCAGCTACGAGCAGTACTTC.

V and J are TRBV4-1 and TRBJ2-1, with a possible D match to TRBD2 (6 bases). This CDR3 contains 17 residues. Germline lookup yields CDR1 MGHRA and CDR2 YSYEKL. The ends were cut back, 0 bases at V and 4 bases at J, with 16 bases in the middle. CDR3 sequence: CASSQDGGGLAYNEQFF. The CDR3 region has the DNA TGCGCCAGCAGCCAAGATGGTGGGGGGTTAGCTTACAATGAGCAGTTCTTC.

The chain recombines TRBV11-2 with TRBJ1-1; maybe TRBD1 (6 bases). The CDR3 contains 13 residues. Germline V gives CDR1 SGHAT, CDR2 FQNNGV. With 7 bases removed from V and 5 bases from J, the gap between germline ends came to 14 bases. DNA of the CDR3: TGTGCCAGCATCGACAGGCCAGCGACTGAAGCTTTCTTT. Translating it yields CASIDRPATEAFF.